Sequencing of this T cell receptor (beta chain) was carried out in a study of shared clonotypes between healthy human individuals. Overall study: Each donor had three CD4 naive, three CD4 memory, two CD8 naive and one CD8 memory plate. Findings and caveats of the study: Clonotype sharing levels among donors were expected to vary with sequencing depth. Relative to memory subsets, naive subsets generally showed larger estimated richness.

The CDR3 length is 13 residues. Trimming removed 6 bases from V and 14 bases from J; junction bases left unmatched: 13. Germline V gives CDR1 MDHEN, CDR2 SYDVKM. As concerns this clone: Its antigen is as yet unknown.

The data were produced by immunoSEQ multiplex PCR, yet TCRdb's version contains in-frame clones alone and is incomplete. The table lists about 1.1 million clones, 75% to 85% of them singletons, with approximately 0.5% in the top ten. The chain links TRBV28 to TRBJ2-1; 7 nucleotides match TRBD2. The sequence was obtained from a young man in good health. Some clones in this sample may be carry-over from other donors' samples. Sequences were obtained from memory CD4+ T cells from PBMCs. Documented subset: CD45RA-negative fraction. CDR3 bases: TGTGCCAGCAGCTTCGAGGGGCGGGAGAAGGAGTTCTTC. Translation: CASSFEGREKEFF. The full variable domain, its missing parts supplied by reference TRBV28 and TRBJ2-1, is DVKVTQSSRYLVKRTGEKVFLECVQDMDHENMFWYRQDPGLGLRLIYFSYDVKMKEKGDIPEGYSVSREKKERFSLILESASTNQTSMYLCASSFEGREKEFFGPGTRLTVL.